Listed below are T cell receptor beta chains from one sample, sequenced in a study of cytomegalovirus exposure and HLA in healthy donors. The repertoire was sequenced with immunoSEQ multiplex PCR; TCRdb's copy has only in-frame clones and lacks some. The sample records around 120,000 clones, approximately 84% being singletons. The sample was PBMCs. These receptors originate from a man over 45 in good health and CMV-seronegative. Both conserved end residues are part of each CDR3. D genes are given only for firm matches. Where a row states a size, it is once, few, many or the class of an expanded clone; other rows omit it.

>TRBV11-2|TRBJ2-1|-|-
TGTCCCAGCAGCTTAGCCGGCGGTTCCAGCGGGGAGCAGTTCTTC
CPSSLAGGSSGEQFF
>TRBV20-1|TRBJ1-2|-|-
TGCAGTGCTAGGGCAGTCTACACCTTC
CSARAVYTF
>TRBV30|TRBJ1-3|-|-
TGTGCCTGGAGTACAAGACAGGCTGTCTTTGGAAACACCATATATTTT
CAWSTRQAVFGNTIYF
>TRBV7-5|TRBJ2-1|-|-
TGTGTCAGAAGGGGCCCCGGGACTGTCAATGAGCAGTTCTTC
CVRRGPGTVNEQFF
>TRBV19|TRBJ1-2|-|-
TGTGCCAGTACCGTACAGGCTACAGGATATGGCTACACCTTC
CASTVQATGYGYTF
>TRBV2|TRBJ2-2|TRBD1|-
TGTGCCACCCGACAGGGCTCGAACACCGGGGAGCTGTTTTTT
CATRQGSNTGELFF
>TRBV5-6|TRBJ2-3|-|once
TGTGCCAGCAGCTTCGGCGTTACAGGCACAGATACGCAGTATTTT
CASSFGVTGTDTQYF
>TRBV19|TRBJ1-2|-|-
TGTGCCAGTAGTATAGAGCCAGGGACTAACTATGGCTACACCTTC
CASSIEPGTNYGYTF
>TRBV11-3|TRBJ2-1|-|-
TGTGCCAGCAGCTTAGATCCCTTGACAGAGAAGCAGTTCTTC
CASSLDPLTEKQFF
>TRBV5-1|TRBJ2-2|-|-
TGCGCCAGCAGCTCCAGGACAGCTAACACCGGGGAGCTGTTTTTT
CASSSRTANTGELFF
>TRBV4-3|TRBJ2-5|-|-
TGCGCCAGCAGCACTCGCGGCGGGGGCCCCTTCGAGACCCAGTACTTC
CASSTRGGGPFETQYF
>TRBV9|TRBJ2-1|TRBD1|-
TGTGCCAGCAGCGTAGGGTTGACGGACAGGCGCAATGAGCAGTTCTTC
CASSVGLTDRRNEQFF
>TRBV2|TRBJ1-5|-|-
TGTGCCAGCCTCAGGGAGGTGGGTCAGCCCCAGCATTTT
CASLREVGQPQHF